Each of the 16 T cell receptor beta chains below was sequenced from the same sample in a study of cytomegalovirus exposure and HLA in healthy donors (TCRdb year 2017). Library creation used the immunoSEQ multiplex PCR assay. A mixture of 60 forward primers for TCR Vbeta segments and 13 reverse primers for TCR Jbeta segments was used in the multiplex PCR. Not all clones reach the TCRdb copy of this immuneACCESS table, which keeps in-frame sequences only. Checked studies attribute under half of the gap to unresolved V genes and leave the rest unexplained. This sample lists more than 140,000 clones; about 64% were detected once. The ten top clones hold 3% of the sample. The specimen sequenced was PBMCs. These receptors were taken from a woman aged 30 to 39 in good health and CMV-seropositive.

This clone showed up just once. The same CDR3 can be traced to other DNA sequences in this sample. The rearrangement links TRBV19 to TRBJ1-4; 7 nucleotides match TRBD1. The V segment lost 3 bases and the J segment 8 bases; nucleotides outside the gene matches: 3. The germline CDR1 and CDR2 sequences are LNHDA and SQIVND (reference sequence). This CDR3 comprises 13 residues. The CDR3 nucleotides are TGTGCCAGTAGTATCAGGGGGGACGAAAAACTGTTTTTT. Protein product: CASSIRGDEKLFF.

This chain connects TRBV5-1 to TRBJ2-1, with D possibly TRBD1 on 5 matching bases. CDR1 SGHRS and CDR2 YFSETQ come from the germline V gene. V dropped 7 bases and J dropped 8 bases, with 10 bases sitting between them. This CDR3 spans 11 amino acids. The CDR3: CASAGFDEQFF. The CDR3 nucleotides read TGCGCCAGCGCAGGGTTCGATGAGCAGTTCTTC.

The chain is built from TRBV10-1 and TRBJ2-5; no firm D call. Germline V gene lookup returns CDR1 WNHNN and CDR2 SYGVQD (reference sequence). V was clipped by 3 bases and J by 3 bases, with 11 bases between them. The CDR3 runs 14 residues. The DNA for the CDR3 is TGCGCCAGCAGTGACGGCGGCACTAAAGAGACCCAGTACTTC. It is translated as CASSDGGTKETQYF.

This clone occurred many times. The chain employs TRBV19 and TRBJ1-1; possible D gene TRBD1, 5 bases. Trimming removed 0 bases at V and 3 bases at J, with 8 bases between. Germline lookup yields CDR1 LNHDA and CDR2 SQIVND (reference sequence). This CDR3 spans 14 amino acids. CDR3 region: CASSIDPRDTEAFF. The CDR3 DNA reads TGTGCCAGTAGTATAGATCCCAGGGACACTGAAGCTTTCTTT.

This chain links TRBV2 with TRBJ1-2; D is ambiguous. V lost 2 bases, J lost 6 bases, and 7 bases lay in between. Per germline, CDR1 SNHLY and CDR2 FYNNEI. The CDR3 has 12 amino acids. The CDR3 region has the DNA TGTGCCAGCAGTGAACAGGTTCATGGCTACACCTTC. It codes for CASSEQVHGYTF.

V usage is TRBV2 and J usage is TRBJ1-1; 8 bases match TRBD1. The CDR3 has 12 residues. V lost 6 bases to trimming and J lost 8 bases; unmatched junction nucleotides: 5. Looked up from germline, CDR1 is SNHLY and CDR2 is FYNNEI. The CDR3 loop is CASRPDRGEAFF. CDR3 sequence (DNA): TGTGCCAGCAGACCCGACAGGGGAGAAGCTTTCTTT.

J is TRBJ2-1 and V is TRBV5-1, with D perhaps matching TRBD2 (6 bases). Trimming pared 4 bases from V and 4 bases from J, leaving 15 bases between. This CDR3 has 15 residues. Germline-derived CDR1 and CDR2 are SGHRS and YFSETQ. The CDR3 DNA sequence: TGCGCCAGCAGCAGACCCCACGCGGGGTACAATGAGCAGTTCTTC. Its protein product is CASSRPHAGYNEQFF.

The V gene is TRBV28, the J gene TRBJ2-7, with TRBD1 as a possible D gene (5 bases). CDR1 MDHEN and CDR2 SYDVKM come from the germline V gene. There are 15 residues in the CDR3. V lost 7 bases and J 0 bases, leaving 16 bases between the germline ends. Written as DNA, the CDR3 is TGTGCCAGCATAGGAAACAGGCGATCCTCCTACGAGCAGTACTTC. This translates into CASIGNRRSSYEQYF.

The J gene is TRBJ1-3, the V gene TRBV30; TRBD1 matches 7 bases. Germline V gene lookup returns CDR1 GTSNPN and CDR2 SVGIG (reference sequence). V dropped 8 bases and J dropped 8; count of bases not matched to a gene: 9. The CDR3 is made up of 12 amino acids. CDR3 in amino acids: CAGDRFGDTIYF. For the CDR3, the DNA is TGTGCCGGGGACAGATTTGGGGACACCATATATTTT.

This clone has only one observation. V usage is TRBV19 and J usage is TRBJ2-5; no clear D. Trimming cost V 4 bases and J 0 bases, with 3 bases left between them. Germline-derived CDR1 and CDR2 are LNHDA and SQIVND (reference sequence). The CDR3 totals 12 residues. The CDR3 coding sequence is TGTGCCAGTAGTACGTACCAAGAGACCCAGTACTTC. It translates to CASSTYQETQYF.

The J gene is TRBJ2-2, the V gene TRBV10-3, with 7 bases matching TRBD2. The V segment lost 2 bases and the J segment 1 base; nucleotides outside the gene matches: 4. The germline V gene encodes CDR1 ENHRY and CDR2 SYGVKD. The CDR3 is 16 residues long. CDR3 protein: CAISEIWGGNTGELFF. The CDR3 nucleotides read TGTGCCATCAGTGAGATATGGGGGGGGAACACCGGGGAGCTGTTTTTT.

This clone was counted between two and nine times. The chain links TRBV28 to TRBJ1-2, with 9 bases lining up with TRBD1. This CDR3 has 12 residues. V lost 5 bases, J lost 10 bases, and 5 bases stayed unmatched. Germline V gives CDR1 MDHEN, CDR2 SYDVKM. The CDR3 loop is CASSGTGSVYTF. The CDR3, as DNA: TGTGCCAGCAGTGGGACAGGGTCAGTCTACACCTTC.

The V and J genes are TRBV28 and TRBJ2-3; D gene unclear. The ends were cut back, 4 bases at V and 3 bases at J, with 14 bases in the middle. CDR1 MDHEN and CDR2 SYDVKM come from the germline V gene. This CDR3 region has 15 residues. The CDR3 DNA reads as TGTGCCAGCAGTTCCGGTTTGCTCATTACAGATACGCAGTATTTT. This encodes CASSSGLLITDTQYF.

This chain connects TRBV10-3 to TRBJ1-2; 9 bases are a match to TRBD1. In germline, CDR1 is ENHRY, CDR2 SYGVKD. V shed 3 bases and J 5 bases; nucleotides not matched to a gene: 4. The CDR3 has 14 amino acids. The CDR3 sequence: CAISEAGTGYGYTF. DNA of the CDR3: TGTGCCATCAGTGAAGCCGGGACAGGGTATGGCTACACCTTC.

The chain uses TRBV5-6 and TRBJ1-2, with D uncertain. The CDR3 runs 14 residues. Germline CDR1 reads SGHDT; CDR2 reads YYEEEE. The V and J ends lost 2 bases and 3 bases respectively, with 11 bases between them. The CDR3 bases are TGTGCCAGCAGCTTCGAGGGTGTCGACTATGGCTACACCTTC. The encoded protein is CASSFEGVDYGYTF. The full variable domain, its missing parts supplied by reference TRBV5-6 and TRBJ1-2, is DAGVTQSPTHLIKTRGQQVTLRCSPKSGHDTVSWYQQALGQGPQFIFQYYEEEERQRGNFPDRFSGHQFPNYSSELNVNALLLGDSALYLCASSFEGVDYGYTFGSGTRLTVV.

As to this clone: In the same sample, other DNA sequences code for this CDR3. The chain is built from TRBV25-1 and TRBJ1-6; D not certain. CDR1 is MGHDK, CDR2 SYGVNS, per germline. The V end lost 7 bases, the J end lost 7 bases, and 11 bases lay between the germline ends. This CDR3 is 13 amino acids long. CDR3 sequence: CASTSQLNSPLHF. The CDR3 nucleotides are TGTGCCAGCACTAGCCAGCTAAATTCACCCCTCCACTTT.